Listed here are 17 T cell receptor beta chains from one sample, sequenced in a study of blood T cell repertoires in COVID-19 (TCRdb year 2020). The library relied on the immunoSEQ multiplex PCR assay. The source is immuneACCESS, and TCRdb retained only in-frame sequences with V and J called. Part of the clones is not carried over; for the studies checked, unresolved V genes explain less than half of this, and the remainder is unexplained. The sample yields about 200,000 clones; approximately 90% were counted once. The ten largest clones capture about 0.8% of the sample. Material: peripheral blood. These receptors originate from a man in his fifties or sixties with COVID-19, enrolled during active disease.

The rearrangement uses TRBV5-8 and TRBJ2-1, with D hard to call. CDR1 is SGHTS, CDR2 YDEGEE, per germline. Trimming took 0 bases from V and 3 from J, leaving 7 bases between them. The CDR3 covers 14 residues. The CDR3 DNA sequence: TGTGCCAGCAGCTTGGGACTGGACTACAATGAGCAGTTCTTC. As protein: CASSLGLDYNEQFF. Filled out from reference TRBV5-8 and TRBJ2-1, the complete variable domain reads EAGVTQSPTHLIKTRGQQATLRCSPISGHTSVYWYQQALGLGLQFLLWYDEGEERNRGNFPPRFSGRQFPNYSSELNVNALELEDSALYLCASSLGLDYNEQFFGPGTRLTVL.

The chain is built from TRBV4-2 and TRBJ2-1, with a possible D match to TRBD2 (5 bases). The CDR3 runs to 16 residues. Germline V gene sequence: CDR1 LGHNA, CDR2 YNFKEQ. The V end was cut by 0 bases, the J end by 0 bases, with 9 bases between. The CDR3 here is CASSQDPAVSYNEQFF. The CDR3 DNA sequence: TGTGCCAGCAGCCAAGATCCAGCGGTCTCCTACAATGAGCAGTTCTTC.

The chain carries TRBV21-1 and TRBJ2-1; TRBD2, the table's D call, was not compared with the DNA. TRBV21-1 is designated a pseudogene. The CDR3 loop spans 15 amino acids. In DNA, the CDR3 is TGTGCCAGCAGCAAAGCTTGGCGGGTGGGGGGTGAGCAGTTCTTC. This codes for CASSKAWRVGGEQFF.

This chain joins TRBV9 and TRBJ1-2; 8 bases align to TRBD1. J lost 7 bases, V lost 4 bases, and 3 bases had no gene match. CDR1 is SGDLS and CDR2 is YYNGEE in the germline V gene. The CDR3 is 12 amino acids. The CDR3 coding sequence is TGTGCCAGCAGCCTTACAGGGGGTGGCTACACCTTC. Translated: CASSLTGGGYTF.

The chain couples TRBV28 to TRBJ1-1; 8 bases match TRBD1. This CDR3 is 14 amino acids long. V lost 5 bases, J lost 1 base, and 3 bases stayed unmatched. Germline V gives CDR1 MDHEN, CDR2 SYDVKM. CDR3: CASSDRGANTEAFF. In DNA, the CDR3 is TGTGCCAGCAGTGACAGGGGAGCGAACACTGAAGCTTTCTTT.

The genes are TRBV7-6 and TRBJ2-1; 9 bases line up with TRBD2. V shed 4 bases and J 0 bases; nucleotides not matched to a gene: 4. The CDR3 contains 16 residues. The germline V gene encodes CDR1 SGHVS and CDR2 FNYEAQ. CDR3 sequence: CASSSISGSSYNEQFF. CDR3 in DNA: TGTGCCAGCAGCTCCATTAGCGGGAGCTCCTACAATGAGCAGTTCTTC.

V and J are TRBV2 and TRBJ2-3, with D unresolved. CDR3 length: 16 residues. Per the germline V gene, CDR1 is SNHLY and CDR2 is FYNNEI. Trimming took 4 bases from V and 0 from J, leaving 14 bases between them. The CDR3: CASSATPRTSTDTQYF. CDR3 in DNA: TGTGCCAGCAGTGCTACCCCGAGAACTAGCACAGATACGCAGTATTTT.

The chain carries TRBV18 and TRBJ1-1; no clear D. Germline CDR1 and CDR2: KGHSH and LQKENI. The CDR3 sequence is 15 residues long. V dropped 3 bases and J dropped 6 bases, with 17 bases sitting between them. CDR3 nucleotides: TGTGCCAGCTCACCTGAACGCGGTGGCGGCTCTGAAGCTTTCTTT. Translating it yields CASSPERGGGSEAFF.

The chain is built from TRBV7-9 and TRBJ2-2; the match to TRBD2 covers 12 bases. The germline V gene encodes CDR1 SEHNR and CDR2 FQNEAQ (reference sequence). CDR3 size: 15 residues. J was trimmed by 9 bases and V by 4 bases; bases with no gene match: 6. The CDR3 protein is CASSSSGGASRELFF. The CDR3 bases are TGTGCCAGCAGCTCTAGCGGGGGGGCCAGCAGGGAGCTGTTTTTT.

The chain joins TRBV29-1 to TRBJ1-2, with a weak D call TRBD1 (5 bases). This CDR3 has 15 residues. Germline assignment: CDR1 SQVTM and CDR2 ANQGSEA. V lost 7 bases to trimming and J lost 0 bases, with 18 bases between them. Here the CDR3 reads CSARGGELANYGYTF. The CDR3 DNA reads TGCAGCGCCCGGGGGGGGGAACTGGCTAACTATGGCTACACCTTC.

The V and J genes are TRBV5-1 and TRBJ2-1; D not resolved. CDR1 is SGHRS and CDR2 is YFSETQ in the germline V gene. The CDR3 sequence is 13 residues long. The V gene lost 3 bases and the J gene lost 5 bases, with 9 bases spanning the gap. CDR3 sequence (DNA): TGCGCCAGCAGCTATTTTAATAACAATGAGCAGTTCTTC. Amino acids: CASSYFNNNEQFF.

This clone came up once. Here the CDR3 reads CASSSRLRGDTQYF. The CDR3, as DNA: TGTGCCAGCAGCTCCAGATTACGCGGAGATACGCAGTATTTT. The V gene is TRBV4-2, the J gene TRBJ2-3; D uncertain. Trimming left V 5 bases short and J 5 bases short, with 14 bases between. The CDR3 sequence is 14 residues long. Per germline, CDR1 LGHNA and CDR2 YNFKEQ.

V gene TRBV6-2 or TRBV6-3 combines with J gene TRBJ1-2; TRBD1 aligns across 8 bases. CDR3 length: 14 residues. The ends lost 6 bases at V and 14 bases at J; junction bases unmatched: 17. Germline V gene data show CDR1 as MNHEY and CDR2 as SVGEGT. The CDR3 DNA reads as TGTGCCAGCAGCAACTCCGGGACAGGTAACCGGCGGACCTTC. It codes for CASSNSGTGNRRTF.

The chain uses TRBV10-3 and TRBJ1-2; 8 bases match TRBD1. After removal of 6 bases from V and 2 bases from J, the junction contained 8 bases not matched to a gene. CDR3 length: 15 amino acids. Germline V gene lookup returns CDR1 ENHRY and CDR2 SYGVKD. The CDR3 DNA follows: TGTGCCATCAGGCCGCAGACAGGGGCGAACTATGGCTACACCTTC. As protein: CAIRPQTGANYGYTF.

V is TRBV18 and J is TRBJ1-1; the D gene is possibly TRBD1 (6 bases). Germline lookup yields CDR1 KGHSH and CDR2 LQKENI. The CDR3 length is 15 residues. The CDR3 loop is CAVSTKPQGYTEAFF. The CDR3 DNA sequence: TGTGCAGTCTCCACCAAACCCCAGGGGTACACTGAAGCTTTCTTT.

This sequence joins TRBV15 and TRBJ2-1; 10 nucleotides agree with TRBD2. CDR1 is LNHNV and CDR2 is YYDKDF in the germline V gene (reference sequence). V trimming: 0 bases; J trimming: 4 bases; junction bases outside the gene matches: 3. The CDR3 length is 16 residues. The DNA of the CDR3 is TGTGCCACCAGCAGAGATCAACTAGCGGGATACAATGAGCAGTTCTTC. Protein: CATSRDQLAGYNEQFF.

The chain has TRBV7-2 and TRBJ2-7, with 10 bases lining up with TRBD2. CDR1 is SGHTA, CDR2 FQGNSA, per germline. The ends lost 3 bases at V and 4 bases at J; junction bases unmatched: 12. The CDR3 has 17 amino acids. The CDR3 sequence: CASSLASGRWFGYEQYF. DNA of the CDR3: TGTGCCAGCAGCTTGGCTAGCGGGAGATGGTTTGGGTACGAGCAGTACTTC.